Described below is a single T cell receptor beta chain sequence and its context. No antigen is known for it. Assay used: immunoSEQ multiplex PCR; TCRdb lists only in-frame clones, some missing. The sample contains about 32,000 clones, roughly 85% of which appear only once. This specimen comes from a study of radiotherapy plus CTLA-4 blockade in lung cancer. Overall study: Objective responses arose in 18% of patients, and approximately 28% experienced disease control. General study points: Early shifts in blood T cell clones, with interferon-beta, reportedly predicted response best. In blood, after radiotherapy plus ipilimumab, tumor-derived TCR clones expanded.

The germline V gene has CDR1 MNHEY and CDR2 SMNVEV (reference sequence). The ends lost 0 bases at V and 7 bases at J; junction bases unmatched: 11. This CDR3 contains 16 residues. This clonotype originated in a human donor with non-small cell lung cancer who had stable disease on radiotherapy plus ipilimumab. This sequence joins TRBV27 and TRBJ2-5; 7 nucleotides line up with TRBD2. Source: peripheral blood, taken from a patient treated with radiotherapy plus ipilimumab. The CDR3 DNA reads TGTGCCAGCAGTTTATCGCCTAGCGGACTAGTGGGGACCCAGTACTTC. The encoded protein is CASSLSPSGLVGTQYF.